The rows below give T cell receptor beta chains drawn from one sample of a study of PD-1 blockade in classical Hodgkin lymphoma. Sequencing was performed with immunoSEQ multiplex PCR; in TCRdb, only in-frame clones are kept and a portion is missing. The sample lists 31,000 or so clones, around 82% occurring once. Material: peripheral blood mononuclear cells (PBMCs), obtained before the fourth cycle of nivolumab. The receptor set was obtained from a human donor with classical Hodgkin lymphoma. Each CDR3 is given with its conserved first and last residue. A D gene is named only where the DNA matches it firmly. The size of a clone is reported for some rows only, either as once, few or many, or as a class for expanded clones.

v_call,d_call,clone_size,j_call,cdr3_nt,cdr3_aa
TRBV25-1,.,.,TRBJ2-7,TGTGCCAGCAGTATGGCAGGGGGGTCGTACGAGCAGTACTTC,CASSMAGGSYEQYF
TRBV28,.,.,TRBJ2-1,TGTGCCAGCAGGTCCGTGAATGAGCAGTTCTTC,CASRSVNEQFF
TRBV10-2,.,.,TRBJ1-1,TGCGCCAGCAGGGAACAGGGGAACACTGAAGCTTTCTTT,CASREQGNTEAFF
TRBV28,.,once,TRBJ1-1,TGTGCCAGCAGTTCAGCCGGGACGGAGCGCCTCTTT,CASSSAGTERLF
TRBV2,TRBD1,.,TRBJ2-4,TGTGCCAGCAGGGGACAGGGGTCCAAAAACATTCAGTACTTC,CASRGQGSKNIQYF
TRBV7-8,TRBD2,few,TRBJ2-3,TGTGCCAGCACCTCTGGACTAGCGGGAGCAGATACGCAGTATTTT,CASTSGLAGADTQYF
TRBV7-9,TRBD2,.,TRBJ2-3,TGTGCCAGCAGCCCCGGTAGCGGGGGTGGCACAGATACGCAGTATTTT,CASSPGSGGGTDTQYF
TRBV29-1,.,.,TRBJ1-4,TGCAGCGTCCGAGTGGACGAAAAACTGTTTTTT,CSVRVDEKLFF
TRBV19,.,.,TRBJ1-1,TGTGCCAGTAGTACGACAGCTCAGGACACTGAAGCTTTCTTT,CASSTTAQDTEAFF
TRBV19,.,.,TRBJ2-7,TGTGCCAGTATGGGCAACTCCTACGAGCAGTACTTC,CASMGNSYEQYF
TRBV7-2,.,.,TRBJ2-7,TGTGCCAGCAGCTCCCTCGGGGGAGTCTACGAGCAGTACTTC,CASSSLGGVYEQYF
TRBV7-9,TRBD1,.,TRBJ2-5,TGTGCCAGCAGCGGTCTAGGGGGCGTAGAGACCCAGTACTTC,CASSGLGGVETQYF
TRBV29-1,TRBD1,.,TRBJ1-1,TGCAGCGTTGATAGGGACAGGGAGGGCACTGAAGCTTTCTTT,CSVDRDREGTEAFF
TRBV5-4,.,.,TRBJ1-1,TGTGCCAGCAGCTTATCAGGGTTTCGTACTGAAGCTTTCTTT,CASSLSGFRTEAFF
TRBV2,.,once,TRBJ2-3,TGTGCCAGCAGTGAAGTGTTGAGGGTAGATACGCAGTATTTT,CASSEVLRVDTQYF
TRBV7-9,TRBD1,.,TRBJ1-4,TGTGCCAGCAGCTCGATGGGGACAGGGTACGAAAAACTGTTTTTT,CASSSMGTGYEKLFF
TRBV6-1,.,.,TRBJ1-1,TGTGCCAGCAGTGAGTGGACTGAAGCTTTCTTT,CASSEWTEAFF
TRBV5-1,.,once,TRBJ2-2,TGCGCCAGCAGCTTGCGCGGCGCGAACACCGGGGAGCTGTTTTTT,CASSLRGANTGELFF
TRBV27,.,.,TRBJ2-7,TGTGCCAGCAGCAACACTGGACGGGGAACCTACGAGCAGTACTTC,CASSNTGRGTYEQYF
TRBV9,TRBD1,.,TRBJ2-3,TGTGCCAGCAGCCCTCCTGGGGGGACAGGAAAATATTTT,CASSPPGGTGKYF
TRBV7-2,.,.,TRBJ1-5,TGTGCCAGCAGTTGGGACCCAAATCAGCCCCAGCATTTT,CASSWDPNQPQHF
TRBV28,TRBD2,once,TRBJ2-3,TGTGCCAGCAGTTTCGAGCGGGGAAGCACAGATACGCAGTATTTT,CASSFERGSTDTQYF
TRBV5-6,.,.,TRBJ2-5,TGTGCCAGCAGCTGGGCGGCGGGGCCGGGGGAGACCCAGTACTTC,CASSWAAGPGETQYF
TRBV6-5,TRBD1,.,TRBJ2-1,TGTGCCAGCAGTTCACCGGGACAGGGCTACAATGAGCAGTTCTTC,CASSSPGQGYNEQFF
TRBV7-3,.,.,TRBJ1-4,TGTGCCAGCAGCTTAGGGCAGGCGAGTGAAAAACTGTTTTTT,CASSLGQASEKLFF
TRBV28,.,.,TRBJ1-4,TGTGCCAGCAGCATGGACCGGGACCCTAATGAAAAACTGTTTTTT,CASSMDRDPNEKLFF
TRBV28,.,few,TRBJ1-1,TGTGCCAGCAGTTTATCTGTGAACACTGAAGCTTTCTTT,CASSLSVNTEAFF
TRBV28,TRBD2,.,TRBJ2-5,TGTGCCAGTAGGCTAGCGGGAGGGCAAGAGACCCAGTACTTC,CASRLAGGQETQYF
TRBV6-6,TRBD1,.,TRBJ1-5,TGTGCCAGCAGTTACTCCGGACAGGGCGGCAATCAGCCCCAGCATTTT,CASSYSGQGGNQPQHF
TRBV27,.,.,TRBJ1-2,TGTGCCAGCAGTACCCCGGGAAGTGGCTACACCTTC,CASSTPGSGYTF
TRBV5-6,.,.,TRBJ1-2,TGTGCCAGCAGCTTGGACGGACTTAACTATGGCTACACCTTC,CASSLDGLNYGYTF
TRBV5-1,.,.,TRBJ2-5,TGCGCCAGCAGCTCGGACGAGACCCAGTACTTC,CASSSDETQYF
TRBV4-3,.,few,TRBJ1-5,TGCGCCAGCAGCCAAGATTTAGGAGCTCAGCCCCAGCATTTT,CASSQDLGAQPQHF
TRBV5-4,TRBD2,.,TRBJ2-2,TGTGCCAGCAGCTTCCGGACTAGCGGGAACACCGGGGAGCTGTTTTTT,CASSFRTSGNTGELFF
TRBV7-6,TRBD1,.,TRBJ2-5,TGTGCCAGCAGCTTAGGGACAGGTTACCAAGAGACCCAGTACTTC,CASSLGTGYQETQYF
TRBV5-1,.,.,TRBJ1-1,TGCGCCAGCAGCTTGACGGTGAACACTGAAGCTTTCTTT,CASSLTVNTEAFF
TRBV10-3,.,.,TRBJ1-4,TGTGCCATCAGACTAGCAACTAATGAAAAACTGTTTTTT,CAIRLATNEKLFF
TRBV7-2,.,.,TRBJ1-5,TGTGCCAGCAGCCCCCGGGACACCTATCAGCCCCAGCATTTT,CASSPRDTYQPQHF
TRBV5-4,.,.,TRBJ1-1,TGTGCCAGCAGCCAAGATGTCAGTCGAGCCGACAGAGCTTTCTTT,CASSQDVSRADRAFF
TRBV5-1,.,.,TRBJ1-1,TGCGCCAGCAGCTTGACAGGACCAATGAACACTGAAGCTTTCTTT,CASSLTGPMNTEAFF
TRBV6-5,.,.,TRBJ1-1,TGTGCCAGCAGTTACTCGACCACCACTGAAGCTTTCTTT,CASSYSTTTEAFF
TRBV19,TRBD2,once,TRBJ2-2,TGTGCCAGTAGTACGGGACTAGCGGGAGGTCCCGGGGAGCTGTTTTTT,CASSTGLAGGPGELFF
TRBV7-9,TRBD1,.,TRBJ2-3,TGTGCCAGCAGCCGGGACAGGGTTTCTAGCACAGATACGCAGTATTTT,CASSRDRVSSTDTQYF
TRBV4-3,TRBD1,.,TRBJ2-7,TGCGCCAGCAGCCAAGATTGGGGACAGGGCTCCTACGAGCAGTACTTC,CASSQDWGQGSYEQYF
TRBV10-3,.,.,TRBJ2-2,TGTGCCATCAACAACTTGGGACGATTTACCGGGGAGCTGTTTTTT,CAINNLGRFTGELFF
TRBV4-1,.,.,TRBJ1-5,TGCGCCAGCAGCAACCCGGGACCTAGCAATCAGCCCCAGCATTTT,CASSNPGPSNQPQHF
TRBV11-3,.,.,TRBJ1-1,TGTGCCAGCAGCCTAGGCGTGGCTGAAGCTTTCTTT,CASSLGVAEAFF
TRBV5-1,TRBD1,.,TRBJ2-1,TGCGCCAGCAGCTTGGCTGTCGGGGACAGGGGTTCGTTCTTC,CASSLAVGDRGSFF
TRBV4-3,.,few,TRBJ1-2,TGCGCCAGCTCAGCATGGGTTAACTATGGCTACACCTTC,CASSAWVNYGYTF
TRBV29-1,.,.,TRBJ1-2,TGCAGCGTTCTAACAGACCTCTATGGCTACACCTTC,CSVLTDLYGYTF
TRBV7-9,.,.,TRBJ1-1,TGTGCCAGCAGCTTATTTGGGTATAACACTGAAGCTTTCTTT,CASSLFGYNTEAFF
TRBV28,TRBD2,.,TRBJ2-7,TGTGCCAGCAGTTTATGGACTAGCGGGAGGGAAATCTACGAGCAGTACTTC,CASSLWTSGREIYEQYF
TRBV7-9,.,.,TRBJ2-1,TGTGCCAGCAGCCGCCGCGGCGGGCGGCTCCACAATGAGCAGTTCTTC,CASSRRGGRLHNEQFF
TRBV27,.,.,TRBJ1-3,TGTGCCAGCAGTTCGGAGTCTGGAAACACCATATATTTT,CASSSESGNTIYF
TRBV4-2,.,.,TRBJ2-1,TGTGCCAGCAGCCCCACGGCGGCTCAAACCATCTACAATGAGCAGTTCTTC,CASSPTAAQTIYNEQFF
TRBV2,.,few,TRBJ1-3,TGTGCCAGCAGCCCCGGGAGCTCTGGAAACACCATATATTTT,CASSPGSSGNTIYF
TRBV6-1,TRBD1,.,TRBJ1-2,TGTGCCAGCAGCAGACAGGGCTATGGCTACACCTTC,CASSRQGYGYTF